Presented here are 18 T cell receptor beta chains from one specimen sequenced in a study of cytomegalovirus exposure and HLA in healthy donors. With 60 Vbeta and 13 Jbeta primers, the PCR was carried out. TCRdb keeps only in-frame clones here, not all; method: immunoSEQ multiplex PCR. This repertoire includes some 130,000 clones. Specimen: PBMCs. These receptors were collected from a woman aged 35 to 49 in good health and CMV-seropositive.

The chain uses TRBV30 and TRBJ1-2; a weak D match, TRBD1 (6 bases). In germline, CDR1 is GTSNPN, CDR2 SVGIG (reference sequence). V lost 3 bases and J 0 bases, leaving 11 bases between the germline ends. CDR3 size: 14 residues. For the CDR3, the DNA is TGTGCCTGGAGGCTCAGGGGCTCTAACTATGGCTACACCTTC. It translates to CAWRLRGSNYGYTF.

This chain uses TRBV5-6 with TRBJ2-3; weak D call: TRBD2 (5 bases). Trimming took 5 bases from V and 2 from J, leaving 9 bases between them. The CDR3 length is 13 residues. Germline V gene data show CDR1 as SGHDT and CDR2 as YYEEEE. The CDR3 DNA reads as TGTGCCAGCAGGCCGGGGAACACAGATACGCAGTATTTT. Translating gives CASRPGNTDTQYF.

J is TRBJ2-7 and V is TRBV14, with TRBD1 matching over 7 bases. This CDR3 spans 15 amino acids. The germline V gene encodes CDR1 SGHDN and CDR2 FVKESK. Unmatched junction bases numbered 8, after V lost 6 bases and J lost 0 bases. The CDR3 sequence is CASSPFTGASYEQYF. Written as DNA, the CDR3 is TGTGCCAGCAGTCCCTTTACAGGGGCCTCCTACGAGCAGTACTTC.

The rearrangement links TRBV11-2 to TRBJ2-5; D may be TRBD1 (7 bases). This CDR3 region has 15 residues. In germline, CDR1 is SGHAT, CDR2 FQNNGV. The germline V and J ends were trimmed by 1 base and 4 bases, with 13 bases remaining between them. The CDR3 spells CASSLGGGQVETQYF. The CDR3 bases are TGTGCCAGCAGCTTAGGGGGAGGACAGGTAGAGACCCAGTACTTC.

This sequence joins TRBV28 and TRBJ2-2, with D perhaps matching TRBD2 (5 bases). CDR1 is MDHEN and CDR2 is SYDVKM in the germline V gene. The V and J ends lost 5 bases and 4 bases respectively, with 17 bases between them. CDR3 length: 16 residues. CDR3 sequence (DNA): TGTGCCAGCAGTCCCCCCGAGGGAACTGGCACCGGGGAGCTGTTTTTT. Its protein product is CASSPPEGTGTGELFF.

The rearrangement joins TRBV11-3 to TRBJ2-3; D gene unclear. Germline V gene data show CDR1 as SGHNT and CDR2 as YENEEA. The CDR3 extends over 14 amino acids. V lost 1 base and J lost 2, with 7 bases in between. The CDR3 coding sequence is TGTGCCAGCAGCTTAGGCCAGGTCACAGATACGCAGTATTTT. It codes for CASSLGQVTDTQYF.

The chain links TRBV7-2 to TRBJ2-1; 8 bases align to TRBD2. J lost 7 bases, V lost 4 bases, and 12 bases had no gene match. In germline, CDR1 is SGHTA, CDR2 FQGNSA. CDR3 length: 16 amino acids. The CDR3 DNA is TGTGCCAGCAGCTCCCTAAGCGGGAGCCTCTTAAATGAGCAGTTCTTC. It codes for CASSSLSGSLLNEQFF.

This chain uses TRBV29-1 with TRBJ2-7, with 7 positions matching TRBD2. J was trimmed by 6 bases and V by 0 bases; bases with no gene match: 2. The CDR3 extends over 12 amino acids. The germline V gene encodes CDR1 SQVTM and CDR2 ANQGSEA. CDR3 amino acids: CSVEDWGGEQYF. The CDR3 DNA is TGCAGCGTTGAAGATTGGGGGGGCGAGCAGTACTTC.

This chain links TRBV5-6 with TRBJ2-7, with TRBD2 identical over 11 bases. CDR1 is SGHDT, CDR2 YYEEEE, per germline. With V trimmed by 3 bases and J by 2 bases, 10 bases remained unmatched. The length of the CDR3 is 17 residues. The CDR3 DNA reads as TGTGCCAGCAGCTGGCTATCAGGACTAGCGGGTACCTACGAGCAGTACTTC. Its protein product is CASSWLSGLAGTYEQYF.

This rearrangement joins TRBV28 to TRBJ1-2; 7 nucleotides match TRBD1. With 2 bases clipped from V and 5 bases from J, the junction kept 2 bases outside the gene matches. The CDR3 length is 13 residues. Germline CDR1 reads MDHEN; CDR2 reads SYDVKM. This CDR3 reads CASSLGTVYGYTF. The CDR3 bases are TGTGCCAGCAGTTTAGGGACAGTGTATGGCTACACCTTC.

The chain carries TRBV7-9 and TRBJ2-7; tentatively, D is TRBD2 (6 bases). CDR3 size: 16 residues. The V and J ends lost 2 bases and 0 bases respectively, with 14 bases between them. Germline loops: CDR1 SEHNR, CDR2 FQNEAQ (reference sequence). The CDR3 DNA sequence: TGTGCCAGCAGCTTACCGCCCCGGCGGGGCTCCTACGAGCAGTACTTC. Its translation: CASSLPPRRGSYEQYF.

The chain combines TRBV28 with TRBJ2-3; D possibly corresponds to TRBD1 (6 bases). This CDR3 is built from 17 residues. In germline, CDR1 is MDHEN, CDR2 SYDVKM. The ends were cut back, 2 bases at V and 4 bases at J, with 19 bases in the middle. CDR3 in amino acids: CASSLKFRGRGPDTQYF. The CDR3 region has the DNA TGTGCCAGCAGTTTAAAGTTCCGGGGCAGGGGACCAGATACGCAGTATTTT.

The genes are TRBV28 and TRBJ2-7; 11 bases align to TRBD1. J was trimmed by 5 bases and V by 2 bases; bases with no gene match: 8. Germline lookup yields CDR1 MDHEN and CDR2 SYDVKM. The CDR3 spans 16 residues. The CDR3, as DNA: TGTGCCAGCAGTTTAGGGTTTGGGACAGGGGGTGACGAGCAGTACTTC. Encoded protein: CASSLGFGTGGDEQYF.

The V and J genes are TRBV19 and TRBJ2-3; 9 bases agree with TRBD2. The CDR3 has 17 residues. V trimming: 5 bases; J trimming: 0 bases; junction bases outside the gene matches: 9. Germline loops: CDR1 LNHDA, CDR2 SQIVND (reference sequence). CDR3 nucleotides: TGTGCCAGTAGTGAGTTACTAGCGGGCATTAGCACAGATACGCAGTATTTT. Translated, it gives CASSELLAGISTDTQYF.

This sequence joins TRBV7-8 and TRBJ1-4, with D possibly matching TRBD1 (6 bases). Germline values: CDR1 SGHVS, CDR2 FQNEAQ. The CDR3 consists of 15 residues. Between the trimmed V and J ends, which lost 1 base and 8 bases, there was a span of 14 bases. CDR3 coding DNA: TGTGCCAGCAGCTTAGTTCTGGGGGCAGGGGAAAAACTGTTTTTT. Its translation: CASSLVLGAGEKLFF.

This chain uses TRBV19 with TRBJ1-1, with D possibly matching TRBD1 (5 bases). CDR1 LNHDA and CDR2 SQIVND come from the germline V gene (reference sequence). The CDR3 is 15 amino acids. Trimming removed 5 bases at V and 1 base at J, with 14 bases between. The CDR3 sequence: CASSGPLGGNTEAFF. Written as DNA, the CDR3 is TGTGCCAGTAGTGGGCCCCTGGGGGGGAACACTGAAGCTTTCTTT.

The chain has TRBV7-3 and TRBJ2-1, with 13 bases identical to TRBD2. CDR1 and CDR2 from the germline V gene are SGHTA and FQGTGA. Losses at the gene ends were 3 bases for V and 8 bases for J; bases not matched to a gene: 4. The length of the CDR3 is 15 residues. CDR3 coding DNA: TGTGCCAGCAGCTTCGGACTAGCGGGGGACGATGAGCAGTTCTTC. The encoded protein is CASSFGLAGDDEQFF.

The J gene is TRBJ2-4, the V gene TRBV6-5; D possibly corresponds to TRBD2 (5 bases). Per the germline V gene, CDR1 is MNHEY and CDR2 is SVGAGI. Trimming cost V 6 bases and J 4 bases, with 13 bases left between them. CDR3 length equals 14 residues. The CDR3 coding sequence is TGTGCCAGCAGCCGGGGAATCGATAAAAACATTCAGTACTTC. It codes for CASSRGIDKNIQYF.